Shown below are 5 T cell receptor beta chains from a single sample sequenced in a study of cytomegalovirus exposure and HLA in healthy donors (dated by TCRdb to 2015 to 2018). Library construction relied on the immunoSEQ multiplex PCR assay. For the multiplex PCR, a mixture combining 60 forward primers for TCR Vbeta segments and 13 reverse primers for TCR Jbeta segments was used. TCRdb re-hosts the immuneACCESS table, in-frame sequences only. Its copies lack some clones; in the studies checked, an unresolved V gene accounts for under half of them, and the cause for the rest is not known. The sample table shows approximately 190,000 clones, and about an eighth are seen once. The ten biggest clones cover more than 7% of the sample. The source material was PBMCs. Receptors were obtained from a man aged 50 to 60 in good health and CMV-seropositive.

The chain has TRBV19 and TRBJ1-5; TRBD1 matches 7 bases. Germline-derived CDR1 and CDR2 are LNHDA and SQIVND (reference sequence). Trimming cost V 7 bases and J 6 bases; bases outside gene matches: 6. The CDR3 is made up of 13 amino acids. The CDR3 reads CASIRTGGQPQHF. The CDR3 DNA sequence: TGTGCCAGTATACGGACAGGAGGTCAGCCCCAGCATTTT.

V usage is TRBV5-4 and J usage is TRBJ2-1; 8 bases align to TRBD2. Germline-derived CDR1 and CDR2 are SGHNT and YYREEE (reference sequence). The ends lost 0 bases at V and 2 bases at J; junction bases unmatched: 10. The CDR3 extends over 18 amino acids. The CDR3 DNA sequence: TGTGCCAGCAGCTTGGTCCGGACTAGCCGTGAGACCTACAATGAGCAGTTCTTC. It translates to CASSLVRTSRETYNEQFF.

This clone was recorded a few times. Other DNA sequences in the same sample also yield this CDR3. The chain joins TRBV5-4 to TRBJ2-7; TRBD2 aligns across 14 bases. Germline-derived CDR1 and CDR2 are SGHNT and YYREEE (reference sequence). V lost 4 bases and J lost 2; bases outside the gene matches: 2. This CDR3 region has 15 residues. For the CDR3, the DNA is TGTGCCAGCAGCCCGACTAGCGGGGGGGCCTACGAGCAGTACTTC. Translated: CASSPTSGGAYEQYF.

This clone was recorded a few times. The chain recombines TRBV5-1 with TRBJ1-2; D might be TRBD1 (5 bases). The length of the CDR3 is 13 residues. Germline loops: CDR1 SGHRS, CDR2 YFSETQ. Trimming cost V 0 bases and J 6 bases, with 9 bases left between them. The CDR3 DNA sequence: TGCGCCAGCAGCTTGGGACCAGGGAATGGCTACACCTTC. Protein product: CASSLGPGNGYTF.

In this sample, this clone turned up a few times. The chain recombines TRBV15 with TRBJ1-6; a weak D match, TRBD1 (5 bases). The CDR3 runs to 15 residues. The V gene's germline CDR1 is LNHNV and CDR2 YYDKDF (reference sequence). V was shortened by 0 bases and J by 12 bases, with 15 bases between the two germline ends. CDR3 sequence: CATSREEGPALPLHF. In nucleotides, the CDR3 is TGTGCCACCAGCAGAGAGGAGGGGCCGGCTCTACCCCTCCACTTT.